A selection of T cell receptor beta chains follows, all from one sample in a study of HIV-infected patients and healthy controls. From the 5' RACE reads, TCRdb called clonotypes with MiXCR, one entry per CDR3 protein. The sample lists about 67,000 distinct CDR3 sequences, 16% occurring once. The sample taken for sequencing was CD4+ T cells from blood. The receptor source for this set is a human donor in good health. Each CDR3 is given without its conserved first and last residue. The size of a clone is reported for some rows only, either as once, few or many, or as a class for expanded clones.

j_call cdr3_length clone_size v_call cdr3_aa
TRBJ1-2 12 few TRBV6-6 ASSLLTEGYGYT
TRBJ2-7 12 - TRBV9 ASSVEGQGYEQY
TRBJ2-7 9 few TRBV28 ATTGGYEQY
TRBJ2-6 12 - TRBV7-9 ASRFHSGANVLT
TRBJ1-3 16 many TRBV7-2 ASSLAIVRGRAGNTIY
TRBJ1-6 12 - TRBV25-1 ASRPGQRNSPLH
TRBJ2-5 11 - TRBV7-2 ASSGDSKETQY
TRBJ1-3 12 - TRBV6-5 ASSAGGLGNTIY
TRBJ2-1 14 - TRBV6-6 ASSYSAGLVSHEQF
TRBJ1-2 11 - TRBV6-2/TRBV6-3 ASSFSAHYGYT
TRBJ2-7 11 many TRBV29-1 SVEAQNAYEQY
TRBJ1-6 13 many TRBV25-1 ASSPSWGESSPLH
TRBJ2-1 13 few TRBV6-2/TRBV6-3 ASSYADRNENKQF
TRBJ1-5 12 - TRBV6-1 ASSVTGWGEPQH
TRBJ2-7 13 - TRBV7-8 ASSRRGQESYEQY
TRBJ2-7 14 - TRBV18 ASSPGQIIAGDEQY
TRBJ2-7 8 - TRBV29-1 SVEDAEQY
TRBJ2-5 14 - TRBV20-1 SAPSPGLAGVETQY
TRBJ2-2 15 once TRBV24-1 ATSDLRTSANTGELF
TRBJ2-7 12 - TRBV10-3 AISRPLLLGEQY
TRBJ2-1 16 - TRBV30 AWSRRRLAVISYNEQF
TRBJ2-3 14 few TRBV7-2 ASSAQARGGSDTQY
TRBJ2-6 13 - TRBV12-3/TRBV12-4 ASRPTWDRGDLLT
TRBJ2-1 12 medium-sized TRBV3-1 ASSQQSTANEQF
TRBJ2-3 15 many TRBV12-3/TRBV12-4 ASSLDGLAGYTDTQY
TRBJ2-3 11 - TRBV18 ASSARGTDTQY
TRBJ1-1 14 many TRBV7-8 ASSFPRDRRNTEAF
TRBJ2-1 11 many TRBV29-1 SVDSPKYNEQF